Listed below are T cell receptor beta chains from one sample, sequenced in a study of blood T cell repertoires in COVID-19. Sequencing was performed with immunoSEQ multiplex PCR; in TCRdb, only in-frame clones are kept and a portion is missing. The sample holds about 87,000 clones, over 70% seen once. Sequenced input: peripheral blood. These receptors all stem from a woman between 45 and 60 years old with acute or convalescent COVID-19. The CDR3 runs from the conserved cysteine through the conserved F or W. Each record gives: V gene, clone size, D gene, J gene, CDR3 protein, CDR3 DNA. A D gene is named only where the DNA matches it firmly. Only some rows state a clone size, as once, few, many or a class for expanded clones.

>TRBV3-1/TRBV3-2|.|.|TRBJ2-7
CASSQGRSVEQYF
TGTGCCAGCAGCCAGGGTCGTAGCGTCGAGCAGTACTTC
>TRBV4-2|.|TRBD1|TRBJ1-4
CASSLSRQGARANEKLFF
TGTGCCAGCAGCCTGAGCCGTCAGGGGGCGAGGGCTAATGAAAAACTGTTTTTT
>TRBV19|.|.|TRBJ1-5
CASSNGQYNQPQHF
TGTGCCAGTAGTAACGGACAGTACAATCAGCCCCAGCATTTT
>TRBV6-5|.|.|TRBJ1-1
CASKRQSMNTEAFF
TGTGCCAGCAAAAGACAGAGTATGAACACTGAAGCTTTCTTT
>TRBV12-3/TRBV12-4|.|.|TRBJ2-1
CASSFTQNEQFF
TGTGCCAGCAGTTTCACGCAGAATGAGCAGTTCTTC
>TRBV14|.|TRBD1|TRBJ2-7
CASSQFETGAYEQYF
TGTGCCAGCAGCCAGTTCGAGACAGGGGCCTACGAGCAGTACTTC
>TRBV24-1|.|.|TRBJ2-3
CATSELANRVPSTDTQYF
TGTGCCACCAGTGAACTCGCGAACAGGGTTCCTAGCACAGATACGCAGTATTTT
>TRBV3-1/TRBV3-2|.|.|TRBJ1-5
CASSPPGNHQPQHF
TGTGCCAGCAGCCCCCCAGGGAATCATCAGCCCCAGCATTTT
>TRBV27|once|.|TRBJ2-5
CASSSGETQYF
TGTGCCAGCAGTTCCGGAGAGACCCAGTACTTC
>TRBV3-1/TRBV3-2|.|TRBD2|TRBJ2-1
CASSSPLTSGLNNEQFF
TGTGCCAGCAGCTCTCCCTTGACTAGCGGATTAAACAATGAGCAGTTCTTC
>TRBV6-5|.|.|TRBJ2-3
CASSRGGPVTDTQYF
TGTGCCAGCAGTAGGGGGGGGCCGGTGACAGATACGCAGTATTTT
>TRBV2|.|TRBD1|TRBJ2-1
CASSGAGGSYNEQFF
TGTGCCAGCAGTGGGGCAGGGGGCTCCTACAATGAGCAGTTCTTC
>TRBV28|.|TRBD1|TRBJ1-1
CASRSDRGREAFF
TGTGCCAGCAGATCCGACAGGGGGCGAGAAGCTTTCTTT
>TRBV7-8|.|.|TRBJ1-2
CASSPGGGGYTF
TGTGCCAGCAGCCCCGGCGGGGGTGGCTACACCTTC
>TRBV5-8|.|.|TRBJ1-5
CASSGRVISNQPQHF
TGTGCCAGCAGCGGCAGGGTGATTAGCAATCAGCCCCAGCATTTT
>TRBV3-1/TRBV3-2|few|TRBD1|TRBJ1-6
CASSPTGQGFSPLHF
TGTGCCAGCAGCCCGACGGGACAGGGCTTCTCACCCCTCCACTTT
>TRBV7-6|.|.|TRBJ2-6
CASSLTGPSSGANVLTF
TGTGCCAGCAGCTTAACAGGACCGAGCTCTGGGGCCAACGTCCTGACTTTC
>TRBV19|once|.|TRBJ1-2
CASSMPGGVLYGYTF
TGTGCCAGTAGTATGCCTGGAGGGGTCCTCTATGGCTACACCTTC